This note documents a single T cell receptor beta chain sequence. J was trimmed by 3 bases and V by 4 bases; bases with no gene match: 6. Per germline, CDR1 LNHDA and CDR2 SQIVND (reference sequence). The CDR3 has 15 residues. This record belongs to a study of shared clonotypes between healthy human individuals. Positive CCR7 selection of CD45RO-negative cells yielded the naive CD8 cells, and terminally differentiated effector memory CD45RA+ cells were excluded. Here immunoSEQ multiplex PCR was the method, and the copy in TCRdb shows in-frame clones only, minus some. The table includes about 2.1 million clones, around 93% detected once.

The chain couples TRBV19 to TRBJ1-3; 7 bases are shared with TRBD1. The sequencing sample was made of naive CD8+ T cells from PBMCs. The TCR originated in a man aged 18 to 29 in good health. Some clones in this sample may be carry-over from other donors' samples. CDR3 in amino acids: CASSTLTGDGNTIYF. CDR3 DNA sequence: TGTGCCAGTAGTACCCTCACAGGGGATGGAAACACCATATATTTT.